The 25 T cell receptor beta chains below were found in one sample sequenced in a study of T-cell memory formation after mild COVID-19. One entry per CDR3 protein results from TCRdb running MiXCR on the 5' RACE reads. The sample lists around 320,000 distinct CDR3 sequences, around 27% occurring once. Sequencing input: PBMCs or a T cell subset sorted from them (not recorded which). The receptors here all came from an adult woman who had mild COVID-19 (a few samples of this study predate the infection). Cell type and time point are not known.

This clonotype was seen only a few times. The chain joins TRBV10-3 to TRBJ2-3; D gene ambiguous. Germline CDR1 and CDR2: ENHRY and SYGVKD. The CDR3 contains 14 residues. Between the trimmed V and J ends, which lost 6 bases and 1 base, there was a span of 11 bases. The CDR3: CAIRMGGGTDTQYF. CDR3 nucleotides: TGTGCCATCAGGATGGGTGGAGGCACAGATACGCAGTATTTT.

This clonotype turned up a few times. The V and J genes are TRBV29-1 and TRBJ2-2, with 9 bases fitting TRBD1. This CDR3 has 12 amino acids. Trimming cost V 4 bases and J 6 bases; bases outside gene matches: 0. Germline CDR1 reads SQVTM; CDR2 reads ANQGSEA. This CDR3 reads CSVGQGAGELFF. The CDR3 DNA sequence: TGCAGCGTTGGACAGGGGGCCGGGGAGCTGTTTTTT.

The chain carries TRBV12-3 or TRBV12-4 and TRBJ2-3; maybe TRBD2 (7 bases). V was pared by 5 bases and J by 2 bases, with 26 bases between. This CDR3 comprises 19 residues. The chain's CDR3 is CASSPPAATAGAVTDTQYF. CDR3 in DNA: TGTGCCAGCAGTCCCCCTGCCGCGACGGCGGGGGCCGTCACAGATACGCAGTATTTT.

This clonotype was counted ten times or more. V usage is TRBV7-9 and J usage is TRBJ2-3; no firm D call. Germline V gives CDR1 SEHNR, CDR2 FQNEAQ (reference sequence). Trimming removed 4 bases from V and 0 bases from J, with 14 bases in between. The CDR3 extends over 16 amino acids. This chain's CDR3 is CASSSRAFTSTDTQYF. The CDR3 bases are TGTGCCAGCAGCTCCCGGGCCTTTACTAGCACAGATACGCAGTATTTT.

This chain connects TRBV18 to TRBJ1-5, with D possibly TRBD1 on 5 matching bases. This CDR3 spans 14 amino acids. V lost 6 bases, J lost 7 bases, and 16 bases lay in between. Germline CDR1 is KGHSH and CDR2 is LQKENI. The CDR3 spells CASSPGGSSQPQHF. CDR3 DNA sequence: TGTGCCAGCTCCCCGGGGGGGAGCAGCCAGCCCCAGCATTTT. The variable domain in full, completed from reference TRBV18 and TRBJ1-5, reads NAGVMQNPRHLVRRRGQEARLRCSPMKGHSHVYWYRQLPEEGLKFMVYLQKENIIDESGMPKERFSAEFPKEGPSILRIQQVVRGDSAAYFCASSPGGSSQPQHFGDGTRLSIL.

The chain uses TRBV18 and TRBJ1-3; 8 nucleotides line up with TRBD1. The germline CDR1 and CDR2 sequences are KGHSH and LQKENI. The CDR3 is 18 amino acids. The J segment lost 0 bases and the V segment lost 3 bases, leaving 10 bases of the junction unmatched. The CDR3 region has the DNA TGTGCCAGCTCACCCCGCCCGGGACAGGACAACTCTGGAAACACCATATATTTT. This sequence encodes CASSPRPGQDNSGNTIYF.

The chain carries TRBV7-9 and TRBJ2-7; possibly TRBD2 for D (6 bases). Trimming stripped 4 bases from V and 6 bases from J, with 13 bases between. CDR3 length: 13 amino acids. The germline V gene encodes CDR1 SEHNR and CDR2 FQNEAQ (reference sequence). This CDR3 reads CASSSAGSVEQYF. For the CDR3, the DNA is TGTGCCAGCAGCTCAGCGGGTTCCGTCGAGCAGTACTTC. Complete variable domain (other parts from reference TRBV7-9 and TRBJ2-7): DTGVSQNPRHKITKRGQNVTFRCDPISEHNRLYWYRQTLGQGPEFLTYFQNEAQLEKSRLLSDRFSAERPKGSFSTLEIQRTEQGDSAMYLCASSSAGSVEQYFGPGTRLTVT.

This clonotype was observed a handful of times. In nucleotides, the CDR3 is TGTGCCAGCAGCCAGTACCCGGGGAAAGCTTTCTTT. Its protein product is CASSQYPGKAFF. The chain couples TRBV7-9 to TRBJ1-1; D is ambiguous. The CDR3 extends over 12 amino acids. The V end lost 5 bases, the J end lost 9 bases, and 13 bases lay between the germline ends. Germline CDR1 reads SEHNR; CDR2 reads FQNEAQ (reference sequence).

This rearrangement joins TRBV6-2 or TRBV6-3 to TRBJ1-1; maybe TRBD1 (5 bases). V lost 3 bases and J 6 bases, leaving 26 bases between the germline ends. Germline values: CDR1 MNHEY, CDR2 SVGEGT. The CDR3 consists of 18 residues. The CDR3 nucleotides read TGTGCCAGCAGTTATCTACCAGGGCTCGAAAGTTCGTACTCTGAAGCTTTCTTT. Translated, it gives CASSYLPGLESSYSEAFF.

The chain carries TRBV6-6 and TRBJ2-1, with TRBD1 matching over 11 bases. The CDR3 consists of 14 residues. From germline, CDR1 is MNHNY and CDR2 SVGAGI (reference sequence). V lost 4 bases to trimming and J lost 6 bases; unmatched junction nucleotides: 2. In DNA form, the CDR3 reads TGTGCCAGCAGTTGGGACAGGGGGACCAATGAGCAGTTCTTC. Protein: CASSWDRGTNEQFF.

J is TRBJ1-5 and V is TRBV7-6; 7 bases are shared with TRBD1. V gave up 2 bases and J gave up 2 bases; unmatched junction bases: 9. Germline CDR1 and CDR2: SGHVS and FNYEAQ. The CDR3 totals 17 residues. The CDR3 reads CASSLSPRQGGNQPQHF. CDR3 bases: TGTGCCAGCAGCTTAAGCCCCCGACAGGGTGGCAATCAGCCCCAGCATTTT.

There are a few counts of this clonotype. The chain's CDR3 is CASSLQGAEYEQYF. The CDR3 DNA reads TGTGCCAGCAGTTTACAGGGGGCAGAATACGAGCAGTACTTC. The rearrangement joins TRBV12-3 or TRBV12-4 to TRBJ2-7; TRBD1 aligns across 8 bases. The CDR3 extends over 14 amino acids. The junction had 4 bases not matched to a gene; V was cut back by 2 bases and J by 4 bases.

Of note for this clonotype: An end of the junction does not agree with germline; a read error may underlie this. V is TRBV24-1 and J is TRBJ1-5; no clear D gene. CDR3 length: 14 residues. Germline assignment: CDR1 KGHDR and CDR2 SFDVKD. CDR3 residues: CATSDFGSSQPQHF. The CDR3 DNA is TGTGCCACCAGTGATTTTGGAAGCAGTCAGCCCCAGCATTTT.

This clonotype was counted between two and nine times. The V and J genes are TRBV7-2 and TRBJ2-7, with 7 bases identical to TRBD1. The CDR3 loop spans 14 amino acids. V lost 10 bases to trimming and J lost 4 bases; unmatched junction nucleotides: 13. Looked up from germline, CDR1 is SGHTA and CDR2 is FQGNSA. CDR3 in DNA: TGTGCCACCGCCGACAGGGCTCTTAGTTACGAGCAGTACTTC. Translation gives CATADRALSYEQYF.

V usage is TRBV19 and J usage is TRBJ1-2, with unresolved D. The V and J ends lost 1 base and 7 bases respectively, with 10 bases between them. Per the germline V gene, CDR1 is LNHDA and CDR2 is SQIVND (reference sequence). The CDR3 loop spans 13 amino acids. Here the CDR3 DNA reads TGTGCCAGTAGTATAGTTTCCAGTAGTGGCTACACCTTC. The encoded protein is CASSIVSSSGYTF.

This clonotype was counted a few times. V is TRBV7-2 and J is TRBJ1-5; D may be TRBD1 (5 bases). V was cut by 5 bases and J by 1 base, with 9 bases left in between. Germline V lookup: CDR1 SGHTA, CDR2 FQGNSA. This CDR3 has 14 amino acids. The CDR3 DNA follows: TGTGCCAGCAGCCATGAGGGGAGCAATCAGCCCCAGCATTTT. It is translated as CASSHEGSNQPQHF.

The V gene is TRBV5-6, the J gene TRBJ2-1; 9 bases are shared with TRBD2. The CDR3 length is 15 residues. J was trimmed by 7 bases and V by 0 bases; bases with no gene match: 5. Germline CDR1 and CDR2: SGHDT and YYEEEE. The CDR3 protein is CASSLVSGRSNEQFF. The CDR3 DNA sequence: TGTGCCAGCAGCTTGGTTAGCGGGAGATCGAATGAGCAGTTCTTC.

CDR3 in DNA: TGTGCCAGCAGTTACTCTACCGCGGGCAGATTATATGGCTACACCTTC. Its translation is CASSYSTAGRLYGYTF. This sequence joins TRBV6-5 and TRBJ1-2; D is undetermined. CDR3 length equals 16 residues. The ends were cut back, 0 bases at V and 5 bases at J, with 16 bases in the middle. Germline V gives CDR1 MNHEY, CDR2 SVGAGI.

The chain recombines TRBV11-2 with TRBJ2-3, with D perhaps TRBD2 (6 bases). This CDR3 is built from 12 residues. Trimming removed 3 bases from V and 11 bases from J, with 12 bases in between. Germline assignment: CDR1 SGHAT and CDR2 FQNNGV. The CDR3: CASSLGGRRQYF. CDR3 nucleotide sequence: TGTGCCAGCAGCTTGGGGGGACGACGGCAGTATTTT.

This sequence joins TRBV20-1 and TRBJ2-1; the D gene is possibly TRBD2 (6 bases). Looked up from germline, CDR1 is DFQATT and CDR2 is SNEGSKA (reference sequence). V was trimmed by 6 bases and J by 7 bases, leaving 19 bases between them. This CDR3 has 14 residues. This chain's CDR3 is CSAVPELAYNEQFF. In DNA form, the CDR3 reads TGCAGTGCCGTCCCGGAGCTAGCGTATAATGAGCAGTTCTTC.

This clonotype occurred a few times. V is TRBV11-1 and J is TRBJ2-1, with 13 bases matching TRBD2. The CDR3 loop spans 15 amino acids. V was clipped by 6 bases and J by 6 bases; unmatched bases: 5. Germline V gene lookup returns CDR1 SGHAT and CDR2 FQDESV (reference sequence). The CDR3 DNA reads as TGTGCCAGCAGACGACTAGCGGGGGGTTTCAATGAGCAGTTCTTC. It codes for CASRRLAGGFNEQFF.

This clonotype has more than one count but fewer than ten. This chain joins TRBV5-6 and TRBJ2-2; the match to TRBD2 covers 9 bases. Trimming removed 4 bases from V and 5 bases from J; junction bases left unmatched: 12. Germline CDR1 reads SGHDT; CDR2 reads YYEEEE. The CDR3 runs to 17 residues. The CDR3 region has the DNA TGTGCCAGCAGCGATCTACTCGCGGGGGGGACAACCGGGGAGCTGTTTTTT. Its protein is CASSDLLAGGTTGELFF.

This clonotype was seen only a few times. J is TRBJ1-1 and V is TRBV20-1; D gene unclear. Trimming pared 4 bases from V and 2 bases from J, leaving 8 bases between. The CDR3 is 12 amino acids. Germline values: CDR1 DFQATT, CDR2 SNEGSKA (reference sequence). In DNA form, the CDR3 reads TGCAGTGCTACTCTAGGCAACACTGAAGCTTTCTTT. This sequence encodes CSATLGNTEAFF.

In this sample, this clonotype turned up a few times. This rearrangement joins TRBV20-1 to TRBJ2-3, with TRBD2 matching 10 bases. The trim removed 1 base at V and 3 bases at J, leaving 10 bases unmatched. The CDR3 contains 17 residues. The germline V gene has CDR1 DFQATT and CDR2 SNEGSKA (reference sequence). The CDR3 loop reads CSARGEAGGLLTDTQYF. In DNA form, the CDR3 reads TGCAGTGCTAGAGGTGAAGCGGGGGGGCTCTTGACAGATACGCAGTATTTT.

The chain is built from TRBV20-1 and TRBJ2-5, with 9 bases matching TRBD1. Germline V gene data show CDR1 as DFQATT and CDR2 as SNEGSKA (reference sequence). The CDR3 loop spans 15 amino acids. J lost 3 bases, V lost 3 bases, and 8 bases had no gene match. The DNA for the CDR3 is TGCAGTGCTAGGCCGTGGGACAGGGCCGAAGAGACCCAGTACTTC. As protein: CSARPWDRAEETQYF.